The 18 T cell receptor beta chains below come from one sample, sequenced in a study of T-cell reconstitution after alpha-beta-depleted transplantation in children. Unique molecular identifiers were incorporated during preparation of the TCRbeta library. Using its own MiXCR run on the PCR reads, TCRdb lists one record per CDR3 protein. Of about 980,000 distinct CDR3 sequences listed, about 29% are singletons. Sequenced here: PBMCs, mostly from graft donor cells, sampled 360 days after TCRalphabeta/CD19-depleted stem cell transplant. These receptors were taken from a boy younger than two who had a stem cell transplant for SCID, so the T cells may come from the graft donor.

This clonotype was seen only a few times. The chain uses TRBV6-5 and TRBJ1-1; tentative D call: TRBD1 (5 bases). Trimming removed 8 bases from V and 1 base from J, with 14 bases in between. The CDR3 has 14 residues. From germline, CDR1 is MNHEY and CDR2 SVGAGI. The CDR3 DNA sequence: TGTGCCAGCCGGTGGGGGGAGGGGAACACTGAAGCTTTCTTT. Its translation: CASRWGEGNTEAFF.

The chain links TRBV6-2 or TRBV6-3 to TRBJ1-2, with D hard to call. V lost 2 bases and J lost 4, with 8 bases in between. The CDR3 extends over 13 amino acids. Germline V CDR1 and CDR2: MNHEY, SVGEGT. The CDR3 sequence is CASSYGPIYGYTF. The CDR3, as DNA: TGTGCCAGCAGTTACGGGCCAATCTATGGCTACACCTTC.

A single count supports this clonotype. The J gene is TRBJ1-2, the V gene TRBV5-4; D gene unclear. V shed 1 base and J shed 6 bases, with 7 bases lying between them. Germline V CDR1 and CDR2: SGHNT, YYREEE (reference sequence). This CDR3 spans 12 amino acids. The CDR3 sequence: CASSLWADGYTF. The CDR3 DNA follows: TGTGCCAGCAGCTTGTGGGCGGATGGCTACACCTTC.

The chain has TRBV12-3 or TRBV12-4 and TRBJ2-7; D call uncertain. Trimming took 4 bases from V and 0 from J, leaving 13 bases between them. The CDR3 contains 15 residues. CDR3 nucleotide sequence: TGTGCCAGCAGTTCGAATTGGGGTAGCTCCTACGAGCAGTACTTC. Translating gives CASSSNWGSSYEQYF.

The V and J genes are TRBV24-1 and TRBJ1-5, with D uncertain. The germline V gene encodes CDR1 KGHDR and CDR2 SFDVKD. V lost 2 bases and J 5 bases, leaving 12 bases between the germline ends. The CDR3 loop spans 15 amino acids. CDR3 in DNA: TGTGCCACCAGTGATTCGGGTTTTGGGGATCAGCCCCAGCATTTT. Residues: CATSDSGFGDQPQHF.

This clonotype has a handful of counts. This chain uses TRBV4-1 with TRBJ2-1; no firm D call. V was clipped by 0 bases and J by 0 bases, with 12 bases between them. From germline, CDR1 is MGHRA and CDR2 YSYEKL. This CDR3 has 17 residues. CDR3 sequence: CASSQEPGPISYNEQFF. CDR3 nucleotides: TGCGCCAGCAGCCAAGAACCCGGGCCCATCTCCTACAATGAGCAGTTCTTC.

The chain joins TRBV10-3 to TRBJ2-5, with 12 bases aligning to TRBD2. Germline V CDR1 and CDR2: ENHRY, SYGVKD. The length of the CDR3 is 16 residues. Trimming cost V 3 bases and J 5 bases; bases outside gene matches: 7. The CDR3 loop is CAISESSGGAWETQYF. The CDR3 nucleotides are TGTGCCATCAGTGAATCTAGCGGGGGGGCCTGGGAGACCCAGTACTTC.

This clonotype occurred once. V gene TRBV4-3 combines with J gene TRBJ2-7; D not resolved. Germline-derived CDR1 and CDR2 are LGHNA and YSLEER. V lost 0 bases and J 2 bases, leaving 14 bases between the germline ends. The CDR3 runs to 16 residues. The CDR3 region has the DNA TGCGCCAGCAGCCAAGATATGCAGGTGGGAACCTACGAGCAGTACTTC. It codes for CASSQDMQVGTYEQYF.

This clonotype was counted between two and nine times. The J gene is TRBJ1-1, the V gene TRBV10-3; a weak D match, TRBD1 (6 bases). Per germline, CDR1 ENHRY and CDR2 SYGVKD. Trimming took off 2 bases at V and 0 bases at J, with 10 bases between the two ends. This CDR3 region has 15 residues. The CDR3 bases are TGTGCCATCAGTGAGGGACAGAGAATGAACACTGAAGCTTTCTTT. This codes for CAISEGQRMNTEAFF.

This clonotype has a handful of counts. The chain links TRBV11-2 to TRBJ2-1, with D perhaps TRBD1 or TRBD2 (6 bases each). The germline V gene has CDR1 SGHAT and CDR2 FQNNGV. The CDR3 contains 15 residues. The V gene lost 5 bases and the J gene lost 12 bases, with 23 bases spanning the gap. In DNA form, the CDR3 reads TGTGCCAGCAGCCCCGACAGGAGGGGGTTTGTTTGGCAGTTCTTC. This translates into CASSPDRRGFVWQFF.

The J gene is TRBJ1-5, the V gene TRBV12-3 or TRBV12-4; D possibly corresponds to TRBD1 (5 bases). Trimming pared 3 bases from V and 3 bases from J, leaving 9 bases between. The CDR3 runs 14 residues. CDR3 sequence: CASSLNRNNQPQHF. CDR3 DNA sequence: TGTGCCAGCAGTTTGAACAGGAACAATCAGCCCCAGCATTTT.

V usage is TRBV2 and J usage is TRBJ1-2; D may be TRBD1 (6 bases). Germline assignment: CDR1 SNHLY and CDR2 FYNNEI. This CDR3 spans 13 amino acids. Trimming cost V 11 bases and J 2 bases, with 15 bases left between them. CDR3 amino acids: CAAKGDRNYGYTF. In nucleotides, the CDR3 is TGTGCCGCGAAAGGCGACAGGAACTATGGCTACACCTTC.

The chain links TRBV5-1 to TRBJ1-1; D is ambiguous. CDR3 length: 14 amino acids. V was shortened by 2 bases and J by 2 bases, with 10 bases between the two germline ends. CDR1 is SGHRS, CDR2 YFSETQ, per germline. CDR3 loop: CASSLHNLNTEAFF. As DNA, the CDR3 is TGCGCCAGCAGCTTACATAACTTAAACACTGAAGCTTTCTTT.

The table lists this clonotype with many counts. V gene TRBV28 combines with J gene TRBJ2-7; D possibly corresponds to TRBD1 (7 bases). Germline CDR1 MDHEN, CDR2 SYDVKM. The length of the CDR3 is 14 residues. Trimming shortened V by 5 bases and J by 0 bases, and 11 bases separated the two germline ends. The CDR3, as DNA: TGTGCCAGCAGTAACAGGGGACTCTCCTACGAGCAGTACTTC. Amino acid sequence: CASSNRGLSYEQYF.

This clonotype occurred a few times. The rearrangement links TRBV29-1 to TRBJ1-1; TRBD1 matches 9 bases. The germline gives CDR1 SQVTM, CDR2 ANQGSEA. This CDR3 comprises 12 residues. V shed 6 bases, J shed 4 bases, and the junction held 3 bases outside the gene matches. In DNA form, the CDR3 reads TGCAGCGTAGGGACAGGGATCACTGAAGCTTTCTTT. Translated: CSVGTGITEAFF.

The rearrangement joins TRBV15 to TRBJ2-5; D call uncertain. Germline CDR1 is LNHNV and CDR2 is YYDKDF (reference sequence). The CDR3 has 20 amino acids. Trimming took 3 bases from V and 2 from J, leaving 28 bases between them. The CDR3 spells CATSRAEPPWGTEYQETQYF. CDR3 DNA sequence: TGTGCCACCAGCAGGGCTGAACCTCCATGGGGAACGGAATATCAAGAGACCCAGTACTTC.

The rearrangement links TRBV15 to TRBJ2-1; 10 nucleotides agree with TRBD1. The V and J ends lost 5 bases and 5 bases, in that order; junction bases with no gene match: 6. The germline V gene encodes CDR1 LNHNV and CDR2 YYDKDF (reference sequence). The CDR3 is 15 residues long. CDR3 nucleotide sequence: TGTGCCACCAGCTCGACAGGGGGCCGGAACAATGAGCAGTTCTTC. It specifies CATSSTGGRNNEQFF.

This chain links TRBV20-1 with TRBJ1-2; D is ambiguous. V was clipped by 3 bases and J by 8 bases, with 13 bases between them. The CDR3 runs 12 residues. Germline lookup yields CDR1 DFQATT and CDR2 SNEGSKA (reference sequence). The CDR3 sequence: CSARALGKGYTF. The CDR3 coding sequence is TGCAGTGCTAGGGCCCTAGGAAAAGGCTACACCTTC.